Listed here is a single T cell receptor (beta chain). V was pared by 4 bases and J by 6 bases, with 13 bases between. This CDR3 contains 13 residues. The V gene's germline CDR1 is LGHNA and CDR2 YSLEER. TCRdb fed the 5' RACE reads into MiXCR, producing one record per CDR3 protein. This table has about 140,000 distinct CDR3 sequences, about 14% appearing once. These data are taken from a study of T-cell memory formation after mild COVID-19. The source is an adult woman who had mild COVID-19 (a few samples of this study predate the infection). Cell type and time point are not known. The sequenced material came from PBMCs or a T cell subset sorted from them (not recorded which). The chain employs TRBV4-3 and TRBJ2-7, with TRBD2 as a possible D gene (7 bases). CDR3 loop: CASSLQGGLEQYF. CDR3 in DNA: TGCGCCAGCAGCCTACAGGGAGGGCTCGAGCAGTACTTC.